The 24 T cell receptor beta chains presented below share a single source sample, sequenced in a study of shared clonotypes between healthy human individuals. Sequencing was performed with immunoSEQ multiplex PCR; in TCRdb, only in-frame clones are kept and a portion is missing. The sample includes around 1 million clones, 76% of them seen just once. Sequenced: memory CD4+ T cells sorted from blood. The subset: CD45RA-negative fraction. Receptors were obtained from a man aged 18 to 30 in good health.

V and J are TRBV2 and TRBJ2-1; D is perhaps TRBD2 (5 bases). Trimming took 4 bases from V and 7 from J, leaving 20 bases between them. CDR3 length equals 16 residues. CDR1 is SNHLY and CDR2 is FYNNEI in the germline V gene. The CDR3 region has the DNA TGTGCCAGCAGTGCGGAGGCGCTGGCAGGTGGAAATGAGCAGTTCTTC. This codes for CASSAEALAGGNEQFF. The variable domain in full, completed from reference TRBV2 and TRBJ2-1, reads EPEVTQTPSHQVTQMGQEVILRCVPISNHLYFYWYRQILGQKVEFLVSFYNNEISEKSEIFDDQFSVERPDGSNFTLKIRSTKLEDSAMYFCASSAEALAGGNEQFFGPGTRLTVL.

This clone was seen just once. The chain uses TRBV20-1 and TRBJ2-7, with D possibly matching TRBD2 (5 bases). Germline values: CDR1 DFQATT, CDR2 SNEGSKA (reference sequence). CDR3 length: 11 residues. Trimming stripped 6 bases from V and 3 bases from J, with 9 bases between. CDR3 in DNA: TGCAGTGCAGACTACAACTACGAGCAGTACTTC. Its translation is CSADYNYEQYF.

Details on this clone: At one boundary the junction diverges from the germline segment, which might be a read error. The J gene is TRBJ2-4, the V gene TRBV7-8; 10 bases fit TRBD1. Per the germline V gene, CDR1 is SGHVS and CDR2 is FQNEAQ. CDR3 length equals 12 residues. The CDR3 DNA is TGTGCCAGCAGCTACCCGGGACAGGGGATGGACTTC. This gives the protein CASSYPGQGMDF.

The rearrangement links TRBV6-5 to TRBJ2-1; D is uncertain. The germline V gene encodes CDR1 MNHEY and CDR2 SVGAGI. Trimming cost V 0 bases and J 7 bases, with 7 bases left between them. CDR3 length: 13 amino acids. The CDR3 nucleotides are TGTGCCAGCAGTTACTCGTGGTCTAATGAGCAGTTCTTC. Encoded protein: CASSYSWSNEQFF.

A note on this clone: Other nucleotide sequences from this sample produce the same CDR3. J is TRBJ2-1 and V is TRBV9; 7 bases are a match to TRBD2. V lost 2 bases and J lost 7; bases outside the gene matches: 3. Looked up from germline, CDR1 is SGDLS and CDR2 is YYNGEE. This CDR3 spans 13 amino acids. This CDR3 is CASSVGLVNEQFF. CDR3 nucleotide sequence: TGTGCCAGCAGCGTTGGACTAGTAAATGAGCAGTTCTTC.

As to this clone: The same CDR3 is also encoded by other DNA sequences in this sample. The chain carries TRBV11-2 and TRBJ2-3; 8 bases fit TRBD2. With V trimmed by 2 bases and J by 3 bases, 4 bases remained unmatched. The germline gives CDR1 SGHAT, CDR2 FQNNGV. This CDR3 spans 15 amino acids. CDR3 bases: TGTGCCAGCAGCTTAAGGCTAGCGGGTACAGATACGCAGTATTTT. Amino acids: CASSLRLAGTDTQYF.

V usage is TRBV5-1 and J usage is TRBJ1-3; 7 positions agree with TRBD1. Germline V gives CDR1 SGHRS, CDR2 YFSETQ. Trimming took 0 bases from V and 0 from J; bases not matched to a gene: 6. CDR3 size: 17 residues. CDR3 amino acids: CASSLVGTESSGNTIYF. The CDR3 DNA reads TGCGCCAGCAGCTTGGTAGGGACAGAGAGCTCTGGAAACACCATATATTTT.

V gene TRBV4-3 combines with J gene TRBJ1-5, with a weak D call TRBD1 (5 bases). CDR1 and CDR2 from the germline V gene are LGHNA and YSLEER. The CDR3 contains 16 residues. Trimming removed 4 bases at V and 4 bases at J, with 17 bases between. CDR3 region: CASSPPTDSLNQPQHF. The CDR3 DNA sequence: TGCGCCAGCAGCCCTCCGACTGACAGTTTAAATCAGCCCCAGCATTTT.

The chain uses TRBV5-4 and TRBJ1-6; D gene unclear. V was trimmed by 0 bases and J by 6 bases, leaving 7 bases between them. Germline V gene lookup returns CDR1 SGHNT and CDR2 YYREEE (reference sequence). The CDR3 spans 14 residues. CDR3 protein: CASSLELANSPLHF. The CDR3 bases are TGTGCCAGCAGCTTGGAACTAGCTAATTCACCCCTCCACTTT.

The rearrangement links TRBV5-5 to TRBJ1-1; no firm D call. Germline lookup yields CDR1 SGHKS and CDR2 YYEKEE (reference sequence). This CDR3 region has 14 residues. V was pared by 4 bases and J by 8 bases, with 18 bases between. CDR3 bases: TGTGCCAGCAGCCTACACCATACCACCTGGGAAGCTTTCTTT. This codes for CASSLHHTTWEAFF.

DNA for the CDR3: TGCAGCGTTAACCCCGGGGGGGAGGGAAACACCATATATTTT. Its translation: CSVNPGGEGNTIYF. The V gene is TRBV29-1, the J gene TRBJ1-3, with a tentative D call TRBD1 (5 bases). This CDR3 is 14 amino acids long. The V and J ends lost 5 bases and 4 bases respectively, with 15 bases between them. Germline V gives CDR1 SQVTM, CDR2 ANQGSEA.

This rearrangement joins TRBV28 to TRBJ1-6, with a possible D match to TRBD1 (6 bases). This CDR3 has 12 amino acids. CDR1 and CDR2 (germline): MDHEN, SYDVKM. The V end was cut by 8 bases, the J end by 7 bases, with 9 bases between. CDR3 coding DNA: TGTGCCAGCTCTACAGGGAATTCACCCCTCCACTTT. It codes for CASSTGNSPLHF.

This clone was found once. The chain joins TRBV13 to TRBJ1-3; 7 nucleotides align to TRBD1. The germline V gene has CDR1 PRHDT and CDR2 FYEKMQ (reference sequence). The CDR3 sequence is 15 residues long. The junction had 5 bases not matched to a gene; V was cut back by 4 bases and J by 2 bases. The CDR3 here is CASSYRGNAGNTIYF. The CDR3 nucleotides are TGTGCCAGCAGCTACAGGGGAAATGCTGGAAACACCATATATTTT.

J is TRBJ2-3 and V is TRBV30, with D uncertain. The CDR3 is 14 residues long. In germline, CDR1 is GTSNPN, CDR2 SVGIG (reference sequence). V was clipped by 3 bases and J by 0 bases, with 10 bases between them. CDR3 protein: CAWRVRASTDTQYF. In DNA, the CDR3 is TGTGCCTGGAGAGTACGGGCTAGCACAGATACGCAGTATTTT.

As to this clone: Other DNA sequences of this sample code for an identical CDR3. The chain combines TRBV6-5 with TRBJ2-1; D unresolved. Between the trimmed V and J ends, which lost 2 bases and 7 bases, there was a span of 9 bases. The CDR3 contains 13 residues. Germline CDR1 is MNHEY and CDR2 is SVGAGI. In nucleotides, the CDR3 is TGTGCCAGCAGTTACCCTGGTAGGAATGAGCAGTTCTTC. This codes for CASSYPGRNEQFF.

This chain links TRBV9 with TRBJ1-4; 11 nucleotides match TRBD1. Trimming took 3 bases from V and 3 from J; bases not matched to a gene: 7. CDR1 and CDR2 from the germline V gene are SGDLS and YYNGEE. CDR3 length: 17 amino acids. CDR3 DNA sequence: TGTGCCAGCAGCGCGGGAGGGACAGGGGGGTCTAATGAAAAACTGTTTTTT. Translated: CASSAGGTGGSNEKLFF. The whole variable domain, remainder taken from reference TRBV9 and TRBJ1-4, is DSGVTQTPKHLITATGQRVTLRCSPRSGDLSVYWYQQSLDQGLQFLIQYYNGEERAKGNILERFSAQQFPDLHSELNLSSLELGDSALYFCASSAGGTGGSNEKLFFGSGTQLSVL.

This clone was found many times. J is TRBJ1-1 and V is TRBV6-5; D gene uncertain. The germline V gene encodes CDR1 MNHEY and CDR2 SVGAGI. This CDR3 spans 12 amino acids. V was pared by 2 bases and J by 4 bases, with 5 bases between. The CDR3: CASSYRVTEAFF. The DNA of the CDR3 is TGTGCCAGCAGTTACAGGGTCACTGAAGCTTTCTTT.

The chain is built from TRBV30 and TRBJ1-2; D is uncertain. CDR1 is GTSNPN, CDR2 SVGIG, per germline (reference sequence). This CDR3 contains 13 residues. The V end was cut by 1 base, the J end by 8 bases, with 14 bases between. CDR3 nucleotide sequence: TGTGCCTGGAGTGACGAGGGTCTCAGAGGCTACACCTTC. It codes for CAWSDEGLRGYTF.

On this clone itself: One junction end does not reproduce the germline sequence, and a read error may be involved. The chain links TRBV7-7 to TRBJ2-5, with 12 bases aligning to TRBD2. The CDR3 is 15 amino acids. Germline V gene lookup returns CDR1 SSHAT and CDR2 FNYEAQ (reference sequence). CDR3 bases: TGTGCTAGCAGCATGACTAGCGGGAGTACGGAGACCCAGTACTTC. Translating it yields CASSMTSGSTETQYF.

This clone was recorded at least ten times. The J gene is TRBJ2-5, the V gene TRBV5-1; TRBD2 agrees at 9 bases. This CDR3 region has 16 residues. V shed 5 bases and J 1 base; nucleotides not matched to a gene: 9. CDR1 is SGHRS, CDR2 YFSETQ, per germline. The CDR3 coding sequence is TGCGCCAGCAGATCTTCTAGCGGGGTGGTCCAAGAGACCCAGTACTTC. Its translation: CASRSSSGVVQETQYF.

V is TRBV5-1 and J is TRBJ2-3, with TRBD2 identical over 9 bases. The trim removed 2 bases at V and 0 bases at J, leaving 4 bases unmatched. Germline-derived CDR1 and CDR2 are SGHRS and YFSETQ. The CDR3 consists of 16 residues. The CDR3 DNA sequence: TGCGCCAGCAGCTTTTCAGCGGGAGGAAGCACAGATACGCAGTATTTT. Amino acids: CASSFSAGGSTDTQYF.

This rearrangement joins TRBV2 to TRBJ2-1; D gene unclear. Germline CDR1 and CDR2: SNHLY and FYNNEI. The length of the CDR3 is 11 residues. The V gene lost 4 bases and the J gene lost 8 bases, with 6 bases spanning the gap. The DNA for the CDR3 is TGTGCCAGCAGTGTATACGATGAGCAGTTCTTC. Residues: CASSVYDEQFF.

This chain joins TRBV9 and TRBJ2-7; tentatively, D is TRBD2 (6 bases). Germline CDR1 reads SGDLS; CDR2 reads YYNGEE. The CDR3 has 11 amino acids. Trimming removed 3 bases at V and 6 bases at J, with 7 bases between. DNA of the CDR3: TGTGCCAGCAGCGCCGGGGGCGAGCAGTACTTC. Its protein product is CASSAGGEQYF.

The chain uses TRBV5-6 and TRBJ1-1, with TRBD1 identical over 11 bases. The V gene's germline CDR1 is SGHDT and CDR2 YYEEEE. The CDR3 consists of 13 residues. V dropped 6 bases and J dropped 6; count of bases not matched to a gene: 4. Here the CDR3 DNA reads TGTGCCAGCACCCCGGGACAGGGGGCTGAAGCTTTCTTT. Translated, it gives CASTPGQGAEAFF.